A single sample gave rise to the 21 T cell receptor beta chains below, sequenced in a study of CXCR3-negative and CXCR3-positive naive CD8 T cells. Study-level points and caveats: TRB CDR3s of CXCR3-positive naive cells were more hydrophobic than those of CXCR3-negative naive cells.

The authors prepared UMI-labeled TRB cDNA libraries by 5' RACE. From the 5' RACE reads, TCRdb lists one entry per CDR3 protein and no DNA. This listing includes more than 75,000 distinct CDR3 sequences. The antigens for these receptors are not known. Sequencing was carried out using naive CXCR3+ CD8+ T cells from blood. The sample's subset: CD45RO-CCR7+CD27+CD95- naive CD8+ T cells expressing CXCR3 (TNR3+). These receptors were obtained from a human donor in good health. Some clones in this sample may be carry-over from other donors' samples.

The chain recombines TRBV28 with TRBJ1-2; TCRdb calls TRBD1, which cannot be checked without DNA. There are 14 residues in the CDR3. Germline CDR1 MDHEN, CDR2 SYDVKM. CDR3 amino acids: CASSRVGGRGGYTF.

V gene TRBV5-6 combines with J gene TRBJ2-7; the D call of TRBD1 rests on TCRdb alone, since no DNA is present to check it. This CDR3 is 15 amino acids long. CDR1 is SGHDT and CDR2 is YYEEEE in the germline V gene. CDR3 in amino acids: CASSSTGGGSYEQYF.

The V and J genes are TRBV2 and TRBJ1-6; TCRdb selects TRBD1, and the lack of DNA leaves this call unchecked. The germline V gene has CDR1 SNHLY and CDR2 FYNNEI. The CDR3 consists of 13 residues. CDR3 in amino acids: CARAVGADSPLHF.

This chain joins TRBV5-5 and TRBJ2-1; TCRdb picks TRBD2, but there is no DNA to check that call. Germline CDR1 reads SGHKS; CDR2 reads YYEKEE (reference sequence). The CDR3 covers 15 residues. The chain's CDR3 is CASSLAGPPLNEQFF.

The CDR3 here is CASRRHRNGPQHF. The rearrangement joins TRBV6-5 to TRBJ1-5. CDR1 and CDR2 (germline): MNHEY, SVGAGI. The CDR3 consists of 13 residues.

CDR3 protein: CSATGTSGVPTSYEQYF. J is TRBJ2-7 and V is TRBV20-1; TCRdb's assignment of TRBD2 cannot be checked, as there is no DNA. Germline lookup yields CDR1 DFQATT and CDR2 SNEGSKA (reference sequence). The CDR3 has 17 residues.

This sequence joins TRBV6-5 and TRBJ2-1; TCRdb's assignment of TRBD2 cannot be checked, as there is no DNA. CDR3 size: 11 residues. CDR1 is MNHEY and CDR2 is SVGAGI in the germline V gene. The CDR3 here is CASKAGGEQFF.

The chain uses TRBV29-1 and TRBJ2-3; absent DNA, TCRdb's TRBD1 call cannot be checked. The germline CDR1 and CDR2 sequences are SQVTM and ANQGSEA. The CDR3 runs 16 residues. The CDR3 here is CSVYGGPQGEIDTQYF.

The chain links TRBV9 to TRBJ2-3; as DNA is missing, the TRBD2 call by TCRdb cannot be tested. This CDR3 is built from 16 residues. The germline CDR1 and CDR2 sequences are SGDLS and YYNGEE. CDR3 sequence reads: CASTPSGTSGSETQYF.

J is TRBJ2-7 and V is TRBV7-2. The CDR3 consists of 14 residues. CDR1 and CDR2 (germline): SGHTA, FQGNSA. CDR3 amino acids: CASSFLEISYEQYF.

The genes are TRBV4-3 and TRBJ2-7; TCRdb's D call, TRBD2, is unchecked because there is no DNA. This CDR3 is 14 amino acids long. The germline gives CDR1 LGHNA, CDR2 YSLEER. CDR3 sequence reads: CASSQELAGYEQYF.

This sequence joins TRBV20-1 and TRBJ2-3; TCRdb lists TRBD2, though no DNA is available to test this call. Germline values: CDR1 DFQATT, CDR2 SNEGSKA (reference sequence). The CDR3 covers 21 residues. This CDR3 is CSARDSFGLAGGRASTDTQYF.

V gene TRBV12-3 or TRBV12-4 combines with J gene TRBJ1-5; TCRdb selects TRBD1, and the lack of DNA leaves this call unchecked. This CDR3 is 14 amino acids long. CDR3 residues: CASSLQGPLQPQHF.

The rearrangement uses TRBV21-1 and TRBJ2-3; TCRdb outputs TRBD2, but without DNA this stays unchecked. TRBV21-1 is tagged as a pseudogene. This CDR3 is 17 amino acids long. The CDR3 region is CASRISGTSGGLDTQYF.

This chain uses TRBV15 with TRBJ2-5; TCRdb indicates TRBD1, and absent DNA this call remains unverified. This CDR3 spans 16 amino acids. Looked up from germline, CDR1 is LNHNV and CDR2 is YYDKDF (reference sequence). CDR3 amino acids: CATSRAKGGDGETQYF.

CDR3 sequence: CASLSGETQYF. The chain is built from TRBV27 and TRBJ2-5. The CDR3 is 11 amino acids. Germline V lookup: CDR1 MNHEY, CDR2 SMNVEV (reference sequence).

CDR3: CASSLRVQGDEQYF. This chain joins TRBV3-1 and TRBJ2-7; TCRdb returns TRBD1, unconfirmable since there is no DNA. The germline gives CDR1 LGHDT, CDR2 YNNKEL (reference sequence). CDR3 length: 14 amino acids.

V usage is TRBV5-1 and J usage is TRBJ1-1. The germline V gene has CDR1 SGHRS and CDR2 YFSETQ. CDR3 size: 14 residues. The CDR3 protein is CASSFASLMPEAFF.

The chain has TRBV7-2 and TRBJ2-7; TCRdb's D call of TRBD1 is untestable without DNA. This CDR3 comprises 14 residues. Germline assignment: CDR1 SGHTA and CDR2 FQGNSA. CDR3 residues: CASNPPWGSDEQYF. Drawing the rest from reference TRBV7-2 and TRBJ2-7, the complete variable domain is GAGVSQSPSNKVTEKGKDVELRCDPISGHTALYWYRQSLGQGLEFLIYFQGNSAPDKSGLPSDRFSAERTGGSVSTLTIQRTQQEDSAVYLCASNPPWGSDEQYFGPGTRLTVT.

The chain employs TRBV4-2 and TRBJ1-3. From germline, CDR1 is LGHNA and CDR2 YNFKEQ. CDR3 length equals 17 residues. The CDR3 spells CASRPRLPADFENTIYF.

V and J are TRBV29-1 and TRBJ2-1. The CDR3 length is 11 residues. Germline CDR1 reads SQVTM; CDR2 reads ANQGSEA. CDR3 loop: CSLDTYNEQFF.